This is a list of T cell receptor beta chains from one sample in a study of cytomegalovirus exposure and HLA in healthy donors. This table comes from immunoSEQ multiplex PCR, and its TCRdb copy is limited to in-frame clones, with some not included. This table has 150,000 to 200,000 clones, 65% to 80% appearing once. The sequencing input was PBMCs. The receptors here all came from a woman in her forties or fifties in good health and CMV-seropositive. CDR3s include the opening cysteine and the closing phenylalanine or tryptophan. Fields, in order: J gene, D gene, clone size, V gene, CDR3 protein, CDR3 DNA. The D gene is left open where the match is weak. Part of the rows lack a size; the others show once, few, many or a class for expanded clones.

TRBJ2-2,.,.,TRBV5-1,CASSKTEKHTGELFF,TGCGCCAGCAGCAAGACAGAAAAACACACCGGGGAGCTGTTTTTT
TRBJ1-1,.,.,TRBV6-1,CASRVYRDEAFF,TGTGCCAGCAGAGTATACAGGGATGAAGCTTTCTTT
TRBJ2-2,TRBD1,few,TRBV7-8,CASSPRTGNTGELFF,TGTGCCAGCAGCCCAAGGACAGGGAACACCGGGGAGCTGTTTTTT
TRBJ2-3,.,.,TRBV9,CASSVGPGVTDTQYF,TGTGCCAGCAGCGTGGGGCCGGGGGTAACAGATACGCAGTATTTT
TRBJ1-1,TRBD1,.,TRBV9,CASSGRDRGGVNTEAFF,TGTGCCAGCAGCGGCCGGGACAGGGGAGGCGTGAACACTGAAGCTTTCTTT
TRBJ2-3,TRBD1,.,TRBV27,CASSTYRGADTQYF,TGTGCCAGTAGTACGTACAGGGGCGCCGACACGCAGTATTTT
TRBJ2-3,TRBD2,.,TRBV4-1,CASSYTPGGSTDTQYF,TGCGCCAGCAGCTACACTCCGGGGGGAAGCACAGATACGCAGTATTTT
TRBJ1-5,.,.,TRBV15,CATSRGDAGGQPQHF,TGTGCCACCAGCAGAGGAGACGCGGGGGGTCAGCCCCAGCATTTT
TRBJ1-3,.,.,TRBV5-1,CASSLSGDGASSGNTIYF,TGCGCCAGCAGCCTCAGCGGGGATGGGGCCTCCTCTGGAAACACCATATATTTT
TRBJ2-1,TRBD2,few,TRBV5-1,CASSLAVGGAYNEQFF,TGCGCCAGCAGCTTGGCGGTCGGGGGGGCCTACAATGAGCAGTTCTTC